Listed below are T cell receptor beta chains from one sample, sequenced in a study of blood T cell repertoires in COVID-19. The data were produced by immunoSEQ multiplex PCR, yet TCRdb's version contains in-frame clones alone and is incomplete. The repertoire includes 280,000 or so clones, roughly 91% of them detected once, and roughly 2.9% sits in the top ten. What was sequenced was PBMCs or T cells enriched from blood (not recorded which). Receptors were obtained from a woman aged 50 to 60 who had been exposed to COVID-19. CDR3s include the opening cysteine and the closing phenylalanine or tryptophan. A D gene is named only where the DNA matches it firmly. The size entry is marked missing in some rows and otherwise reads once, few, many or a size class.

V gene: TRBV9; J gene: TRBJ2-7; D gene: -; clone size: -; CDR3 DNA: TGTGCCAGCAGCGTAGGGGGGCTTACGTCCTACGAGCAGTACTTC; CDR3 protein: CASSVGGLTSYEQYF
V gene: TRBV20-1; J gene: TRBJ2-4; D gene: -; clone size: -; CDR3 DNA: TGCAGTGCTAGTGGGGAGTTTAGGGCCAAAAACATTCAGTACTTC; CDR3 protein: CSASGEFRAKNIQYF
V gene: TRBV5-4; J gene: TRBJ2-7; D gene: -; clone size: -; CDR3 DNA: TGTGCCAGCAGCGACCGTAACAGGGAGCAGTACTTC; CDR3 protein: CASSDRNREQYF
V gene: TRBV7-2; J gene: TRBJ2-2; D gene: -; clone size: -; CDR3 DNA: TGTGCCAGCAGCTTACACCGAAGGGGGACCGGGGAGCTGTTTTTT; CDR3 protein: CASSLHRRGTGELFF
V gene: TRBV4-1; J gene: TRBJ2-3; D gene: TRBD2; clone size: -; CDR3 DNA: TGCGCCAGCAGCCAATACCCGGGACTAGCGGGGCTCACAGATACGCAGTATTTT; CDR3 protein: CASSQYPGLAGLTDTQYF
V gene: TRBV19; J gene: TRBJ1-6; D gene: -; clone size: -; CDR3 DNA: TGTGCCAGTAGTTTCGCAGGAAGGGGAAATTCACCCCTCCACTTT; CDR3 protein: CASSFAGRGNSPLHF
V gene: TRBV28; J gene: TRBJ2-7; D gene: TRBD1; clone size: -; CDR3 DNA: TGTGCCAGCAGAGCGGACAGGGAAGACACCTACGAGCAGTACTTC; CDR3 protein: CASRADREDTYEQYF
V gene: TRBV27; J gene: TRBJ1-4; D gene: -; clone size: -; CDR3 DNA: TGTGCCAGCAGTATATGGGGGGGAAAACTGTTTTTT; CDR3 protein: CASSIWGGKLFF
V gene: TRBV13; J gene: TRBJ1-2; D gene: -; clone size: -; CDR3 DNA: TGTGCCAGCAGCGCACCTCAAGGACGGGAGGGTCATGGCTACACCTTC; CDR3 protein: CASSAPQGREGHGYTF
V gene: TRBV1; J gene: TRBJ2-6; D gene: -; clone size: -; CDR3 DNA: TGCACCAGCAGCCAAGATGCGGCCGCCCGCAGGGGGAACGCTGGGGCCAACGTCCTGACTTTC; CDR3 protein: CTSSQDAAARRGNAGANVLTF
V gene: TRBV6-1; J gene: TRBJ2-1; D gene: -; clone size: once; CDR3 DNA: TGTGCCAGCAGTGAACCCAGGTATGAGCAGTTCTTC; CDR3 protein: CASSEPRYEQFF
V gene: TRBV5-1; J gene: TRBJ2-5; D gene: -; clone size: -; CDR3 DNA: TGCGCCAGCAGCTTAGGAGGGGCAGAGACCCAGTACTTC; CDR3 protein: CASSLGGAETQYF
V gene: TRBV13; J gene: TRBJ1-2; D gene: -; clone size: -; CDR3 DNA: TGTGCCAGCAGCTTTCAGGGTATAAGCCATGGCTACACCTTC; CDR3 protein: CASSFQGISHGYTF
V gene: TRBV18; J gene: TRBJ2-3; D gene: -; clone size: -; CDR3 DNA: TGTGCCAGCTCACAGTTAGTGTCTACTAGCACAGATACGCAGTATTTT; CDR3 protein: CASSQLVSTSTDTQYF
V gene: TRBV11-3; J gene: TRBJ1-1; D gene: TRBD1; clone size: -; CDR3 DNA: TGTGCCAGCAGCCGCGGGACAGGGGGTTCCGGTGAAGCTTTCTTT; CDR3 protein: CASSRGTGGSGEAFF
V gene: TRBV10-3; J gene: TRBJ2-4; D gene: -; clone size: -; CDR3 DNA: TGTGCCATCAGTGAAGGAGGCGGCAAAAACATTCAGTACTTC; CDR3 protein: CAISEGGGKNIQYF
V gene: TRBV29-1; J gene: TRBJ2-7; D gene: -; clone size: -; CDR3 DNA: TGCAGCGTTGAACTTCAGGGCTACGAGCAGTACTTC; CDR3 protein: CSVELQGYEQYF
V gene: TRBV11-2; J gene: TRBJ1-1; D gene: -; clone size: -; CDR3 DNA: TGTGCCAGCAGCCCCGACCCTACAGTGAACACTGAAGCTTTCTTT; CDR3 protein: CASSPDPTVNTEAFF
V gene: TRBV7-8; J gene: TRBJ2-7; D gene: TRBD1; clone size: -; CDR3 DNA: TGTGCCAGCAGCTTAGCGATTTCATGGGACAGGGTATCGTTAAGCTCCTACGAGCAGTACTTC; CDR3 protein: CASSLAISWDRVSLSSYEQYF
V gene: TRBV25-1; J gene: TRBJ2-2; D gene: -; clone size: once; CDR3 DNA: TGTGCCAGCAGTGAGAGGTCGTTCACCGGGGAGCTGTTTTTT; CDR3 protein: CASSERSFTGELFF
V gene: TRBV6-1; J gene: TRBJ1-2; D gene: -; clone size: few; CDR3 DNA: TGTGCCAGCAGTGAAGTCGTCCGGTTAGGCTACACCTTC; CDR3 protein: CASSEVVRLGYTF
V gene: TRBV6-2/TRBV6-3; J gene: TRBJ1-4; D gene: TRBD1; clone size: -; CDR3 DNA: TGTGCCAGCAGCTCCGGGACAGCCTCAACTAATGAAAAACTGTTTTTT; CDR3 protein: CASSSGTASTNEKLFF
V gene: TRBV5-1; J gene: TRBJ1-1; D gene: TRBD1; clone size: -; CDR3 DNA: TGCGCCAGCAGCTGGGGACAGGGGAACACTGAAGCTTTCTTT; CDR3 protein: CASSWGQGNTEAFF
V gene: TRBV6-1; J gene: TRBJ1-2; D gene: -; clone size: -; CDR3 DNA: TGTGCCAGCAGTGACCCTCGGGGGGGGTACTATGGCTACACCTTC; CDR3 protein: CASSDPRGGYYGYTF
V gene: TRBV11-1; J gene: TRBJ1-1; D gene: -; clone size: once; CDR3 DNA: TGTGCCAGCGCCGCTCAATGGGCCACTGAAGCTTTCTTT; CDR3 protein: CASAAQWATEAFF
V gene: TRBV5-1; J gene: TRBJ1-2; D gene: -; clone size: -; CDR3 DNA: TGCGCCAGCAGCTTGGCTCAGGAAGTGGGTGGCTACACCTTC; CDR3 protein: CASSLAQEVGGYTF
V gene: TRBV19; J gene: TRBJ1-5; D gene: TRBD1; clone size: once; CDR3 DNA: TGTGCCACAATACCGGGACAGGGGAATCAGCCCCAGCATTTT; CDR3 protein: CATIPGQGNQPQHF
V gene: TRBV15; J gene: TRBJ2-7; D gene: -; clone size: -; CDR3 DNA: TGTGCCACCAGCAGAGGGGACGGGGGTTCCTACGAGCAGTACTTC; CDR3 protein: CATSRGDGGSYEQYF
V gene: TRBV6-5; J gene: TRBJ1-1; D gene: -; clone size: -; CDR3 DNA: TGTGCCAGCAGTTACACTAGAACATTGAACACTGAAGCTTTCTTT; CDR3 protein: CASSYTRTLNTEAFF
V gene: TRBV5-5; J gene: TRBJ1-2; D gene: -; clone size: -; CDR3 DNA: TGTGCCAGCAGCTTGGTTTTCTCGGGGAGCCCTTCGGGCTATGGCTACACCTTC; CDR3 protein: CASSLVFSGSPSGYGYTF
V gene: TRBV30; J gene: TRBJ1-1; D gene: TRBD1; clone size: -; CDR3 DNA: TGTGCCTGGACTGGGACAGTGATGAACACTGAAGCTTTCTTT; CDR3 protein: CAWTGTVMNTEAFF
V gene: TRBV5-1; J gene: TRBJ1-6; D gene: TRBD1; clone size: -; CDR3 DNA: TGCGCCAGCAGCACTATTACAGGGGGCGAGAATTCACCCCTCCACTTT; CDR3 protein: CASSTITGGENSPLHF
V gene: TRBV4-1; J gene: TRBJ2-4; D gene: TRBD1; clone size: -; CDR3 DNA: TGCGCCAGCAGCCAACCCGGACAGGGATTAGCCAAAAACATTCAGTACTTC; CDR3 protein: CASSQPGQGLAKNIQYF
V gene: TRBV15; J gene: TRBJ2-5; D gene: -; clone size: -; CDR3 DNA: TGTGCCACCAGCAGATCGACTGGGCAAGAGACCCAGTACTTC; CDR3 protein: CATSRSTGQETQYF
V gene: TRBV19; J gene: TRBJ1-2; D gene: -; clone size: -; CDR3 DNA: TGTGCCAGTAGTCCTAACGGGAGGTCTAACTATGGCTACACCTTC; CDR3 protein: CASSPNGRSNYGYTF
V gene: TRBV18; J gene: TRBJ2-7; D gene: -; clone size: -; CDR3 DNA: TGTGCCAGCTCACCACCATCTTCCTACGAGCAGTACTTC; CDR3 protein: CASSPPSSYEQYF
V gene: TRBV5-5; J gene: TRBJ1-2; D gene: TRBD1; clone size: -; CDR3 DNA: TGTGCCAGCAGCTTGGACAGGGGGCGTTGGGGCTACACCTTC; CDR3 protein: CASSLDRGRWGYTF
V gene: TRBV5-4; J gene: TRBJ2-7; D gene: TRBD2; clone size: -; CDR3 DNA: TGTGCCAGCAGCTTGGTCGGGGGGGAGTACGAGCAGTACTTC; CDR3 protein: CASSLVGGEYEQYF
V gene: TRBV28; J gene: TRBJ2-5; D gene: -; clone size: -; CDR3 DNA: TGTGCCAGCAGATCAGGGTCCTACCAAGAGACCCAGTACTTC; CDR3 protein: CASRSGSYQETQYF
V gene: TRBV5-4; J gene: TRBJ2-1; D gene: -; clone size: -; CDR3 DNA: TGTGCCAGCAGCTTGGCACCGAGAGAACCCTACAATGAGCAGTTCTTC; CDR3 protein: CASSLAPREPYNEQFF
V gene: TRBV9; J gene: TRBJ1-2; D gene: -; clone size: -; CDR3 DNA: TGTGCCAGCAGCTTACAGGGAGGGTTCTATGGCTACACCTTC; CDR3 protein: CASSLQGGFYGYTF
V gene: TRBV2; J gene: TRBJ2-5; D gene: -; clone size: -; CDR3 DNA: TGTGCCAGCAGTGAGGGCCGGGGGCAAGAGACCCAGTACTTC; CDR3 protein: CASSEGRGQETQYF
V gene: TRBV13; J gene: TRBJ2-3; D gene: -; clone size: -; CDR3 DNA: TGTGCCAGCAGCACCGGGACTGGGTTCACAGATACGCAGTATTTT; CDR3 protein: CASSTGTGFTDTQYF
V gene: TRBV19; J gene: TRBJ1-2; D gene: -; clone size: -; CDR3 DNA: TGTGCCAGTACTACCCCACGACTCAACTATGGCTACACCTTC; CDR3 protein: CASTTPRLNYGYTF
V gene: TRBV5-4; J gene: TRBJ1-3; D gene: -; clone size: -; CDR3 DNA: TGTGCCAGCAGCCCGGACAGCTCTGGAAACACCATATATTTT; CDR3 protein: CASSPDSSGNTIYF
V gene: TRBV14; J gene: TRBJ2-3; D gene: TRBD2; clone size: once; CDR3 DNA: TGTGCCAGCAGCCAAGGAGCGGGGTCCTCATGGTATTTT; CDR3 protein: CASSQGAGSSWYF
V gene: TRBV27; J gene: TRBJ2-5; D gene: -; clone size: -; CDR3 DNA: TGTGCCAGCAAGGCAGGGGCTGACGAGACCCAGTACTTC; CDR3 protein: CASKAGADETQYF
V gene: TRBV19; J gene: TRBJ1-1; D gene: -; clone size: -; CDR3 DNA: TGTGCCAGTAGTATAGATGTCTGGGTTTCAGGAACTTTCTTT; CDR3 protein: CASSIDVWVSGTFF
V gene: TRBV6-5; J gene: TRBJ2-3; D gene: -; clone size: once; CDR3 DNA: TGTGCCAGCAGGGCTCGGACAGGCACAGATACGCAGTATTTT; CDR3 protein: CASRARTGTDTQYF
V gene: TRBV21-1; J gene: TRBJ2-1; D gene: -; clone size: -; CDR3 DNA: TGTGCCAGCAGCAAAGGGCCGGGGTTGGGCAATGAGCAGTTCTTC; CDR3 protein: CASSKGPGLGNEQFF
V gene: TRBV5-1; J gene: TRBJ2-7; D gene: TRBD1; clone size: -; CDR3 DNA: TGCGCCAGCAGCTCACGCAGCACAGGGGAACTATTCTACGAGCAGTACTTC; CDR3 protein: CASSSRSTGELFYEQYF
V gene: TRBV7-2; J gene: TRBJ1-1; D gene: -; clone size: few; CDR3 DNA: TGTGCCAGCAGCGCACAGGTTAACACTGAAGCTTTCTTT; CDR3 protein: CASSAQVNTEAFF
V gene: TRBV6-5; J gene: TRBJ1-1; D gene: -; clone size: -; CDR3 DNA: TGTGCCAGCACTCATCGGGGGGGGATGAACACTGAAGCTTTCTTT; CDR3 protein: CASTHRGGMNTEAFF
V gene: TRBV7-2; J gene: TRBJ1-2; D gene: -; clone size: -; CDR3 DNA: TGTGCCAGCAGCTTTGGTCGGTCACGCTATGGCTACACCTTC; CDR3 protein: CASSFGRSRYGYTF
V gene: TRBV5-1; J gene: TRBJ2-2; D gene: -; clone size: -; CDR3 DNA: TGCGCCAGCAGCTTGTTTCTTGTCGAGGCCCTCAGCAGCGGGGAGCTGTTTTTT; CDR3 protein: CASSLFLVEALSSGELFF